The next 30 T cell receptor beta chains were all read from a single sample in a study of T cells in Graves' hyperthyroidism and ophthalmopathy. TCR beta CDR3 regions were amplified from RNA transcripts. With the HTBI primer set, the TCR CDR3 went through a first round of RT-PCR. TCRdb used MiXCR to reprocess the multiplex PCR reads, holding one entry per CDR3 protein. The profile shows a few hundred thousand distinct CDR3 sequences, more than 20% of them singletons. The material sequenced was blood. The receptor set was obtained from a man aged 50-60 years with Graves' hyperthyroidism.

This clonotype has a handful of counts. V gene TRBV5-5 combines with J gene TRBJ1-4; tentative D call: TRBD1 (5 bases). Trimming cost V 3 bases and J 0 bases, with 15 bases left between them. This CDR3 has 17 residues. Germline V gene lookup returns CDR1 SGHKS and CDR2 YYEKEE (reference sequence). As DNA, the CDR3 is TGTGCCAGCAGCTCGGGACTTACAATCACAACTAATGAAAAACTGTTTTTT. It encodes CASSSGLTITTNEKLFF.

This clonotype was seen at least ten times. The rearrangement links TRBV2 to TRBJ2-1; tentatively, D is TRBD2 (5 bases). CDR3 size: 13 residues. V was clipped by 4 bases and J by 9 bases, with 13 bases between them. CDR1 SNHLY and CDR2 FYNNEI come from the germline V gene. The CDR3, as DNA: TGTGCCAGCAGTGCGGTAGCGACGGGTGAGCAGTTCTTC. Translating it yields CASSAVATGEQFF.

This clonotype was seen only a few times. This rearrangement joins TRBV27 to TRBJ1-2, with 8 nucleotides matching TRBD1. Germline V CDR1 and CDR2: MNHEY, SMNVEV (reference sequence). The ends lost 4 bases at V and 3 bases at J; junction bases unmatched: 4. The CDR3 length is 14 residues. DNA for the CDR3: TGTGCCAGCAGTTCTACAGGGGGTGACTATGGCTACACCTTC. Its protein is CASSSTGGDYGYTF.

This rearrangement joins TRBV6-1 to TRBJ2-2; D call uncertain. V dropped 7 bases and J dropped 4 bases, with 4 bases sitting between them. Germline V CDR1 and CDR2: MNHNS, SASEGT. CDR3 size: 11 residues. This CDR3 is CASTRTGELFF. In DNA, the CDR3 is TGTGCCAGCACTCGCACCGGGGAGCTGTTTTTT.

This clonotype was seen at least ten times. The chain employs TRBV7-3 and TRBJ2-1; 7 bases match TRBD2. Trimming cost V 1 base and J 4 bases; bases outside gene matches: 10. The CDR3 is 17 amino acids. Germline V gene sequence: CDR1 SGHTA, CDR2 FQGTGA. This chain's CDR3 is CASSLNPGRPNYNEQFF. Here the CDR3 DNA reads TGTGCCAGCAGCTTAAATCCCGGGAGGCCAAATTACAATGAGCAGTTCTTC. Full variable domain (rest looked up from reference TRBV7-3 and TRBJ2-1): GAGVSQTPSNKVTEKGKYVELRCDPISGHTALYWYRQSLGQGPEFLIYFQGTGAADDSGLPNDRFFAVRPEGSVSTLKIQRTERGDSAVYLCASSLNPGRPNYNEQFFGPGTRLTVL.

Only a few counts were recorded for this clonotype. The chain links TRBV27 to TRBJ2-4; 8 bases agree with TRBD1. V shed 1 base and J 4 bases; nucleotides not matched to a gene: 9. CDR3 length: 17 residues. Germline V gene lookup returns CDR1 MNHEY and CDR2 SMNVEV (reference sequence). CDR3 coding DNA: TGTGCCAGCAGTTTATTACGGACAGGGTCTACGAAAAACATTCAGTACTTC. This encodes CASSLLRTGSTKNIQYF.

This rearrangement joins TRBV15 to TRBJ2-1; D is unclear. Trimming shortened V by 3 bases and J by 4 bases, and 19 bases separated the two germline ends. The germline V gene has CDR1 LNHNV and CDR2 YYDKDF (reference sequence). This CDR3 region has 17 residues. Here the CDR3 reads CATSSFKSVKTYNEQFF. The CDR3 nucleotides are TGTGCCACCAGCAGCTTTAAAAGCGTTAAGACTTACAATGAGCAGTTCTTC.

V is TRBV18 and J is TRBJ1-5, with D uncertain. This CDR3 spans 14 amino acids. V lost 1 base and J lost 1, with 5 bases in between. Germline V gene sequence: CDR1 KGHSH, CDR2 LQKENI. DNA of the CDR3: TGTGCCAGCTCACCACAGCAGAGCAATCAGCCCCAGCATTTT. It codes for CASSPQQSNQPQHF.

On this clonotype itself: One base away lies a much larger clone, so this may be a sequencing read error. The CDR3 is CASSLIGTGSEQYF. In DNA form, the CDR3 reads TGTGCCAGCAGCTTAATCGGGACAGGGAGTGAGCAGTACTTC. This chain connects TRBV11-2 to TRBJ2-7, with 9 bases fitting TRBD1. Trimming removed 2 bases from V and 7 bases from J; junction bases left unmatched: 6. CDR1 SGHAT and CDR2 FQNNGV come from the germline V gene. The CDR3 contains 14 residues.

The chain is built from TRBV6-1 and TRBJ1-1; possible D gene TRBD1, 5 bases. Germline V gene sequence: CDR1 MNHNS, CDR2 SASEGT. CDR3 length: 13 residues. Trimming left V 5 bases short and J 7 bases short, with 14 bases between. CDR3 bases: TGTGCCAGCAGTCGCAGGGTTGGGGGTGAAGCTTTCTTT. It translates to CASSRRVGGEAFF.

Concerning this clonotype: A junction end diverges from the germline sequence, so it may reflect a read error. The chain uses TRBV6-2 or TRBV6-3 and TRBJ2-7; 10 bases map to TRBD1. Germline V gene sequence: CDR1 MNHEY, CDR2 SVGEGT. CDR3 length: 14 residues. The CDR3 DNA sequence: TGTGCCAGCAAAGACAGGGGGCCCTTCTACGGGCAGTACTTC. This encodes CASKDRGPFYGQYF.

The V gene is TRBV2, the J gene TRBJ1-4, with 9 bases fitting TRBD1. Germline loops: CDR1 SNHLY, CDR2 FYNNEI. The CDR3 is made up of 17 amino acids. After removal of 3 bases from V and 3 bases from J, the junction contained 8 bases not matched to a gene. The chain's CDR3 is CASSDPGTGNSNEKLFF. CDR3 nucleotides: TGTGCCAGCAGTGATCCCGGGACAGGGAATTCTAATGAAAAACTGTTTTTT.

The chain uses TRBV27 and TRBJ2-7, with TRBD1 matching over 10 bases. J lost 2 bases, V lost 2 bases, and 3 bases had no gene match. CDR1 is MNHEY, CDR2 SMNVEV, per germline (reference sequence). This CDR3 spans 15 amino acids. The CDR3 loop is CASSLRTGGPYEQYF. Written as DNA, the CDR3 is TGTGCCAGCAGTTTAAGGACAGGGGGTCCCTACGAGCAGTACTTC.

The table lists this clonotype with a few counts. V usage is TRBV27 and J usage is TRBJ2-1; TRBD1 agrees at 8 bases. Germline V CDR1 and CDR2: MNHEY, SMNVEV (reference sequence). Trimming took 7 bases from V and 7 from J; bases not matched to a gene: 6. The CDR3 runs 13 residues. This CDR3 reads CASKDREWNEQFF. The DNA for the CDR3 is TGTGCCAGCAAGGACAGGGAGTGGAATGAGCAGTTCTTC.

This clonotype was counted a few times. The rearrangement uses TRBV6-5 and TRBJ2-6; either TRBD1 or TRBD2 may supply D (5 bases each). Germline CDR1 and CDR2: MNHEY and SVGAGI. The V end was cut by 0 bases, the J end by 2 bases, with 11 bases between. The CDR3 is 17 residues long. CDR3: CASSYSIGAAGANVLTF. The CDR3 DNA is TGTGCCAGCAGTTACTCGATCGGGGCAGCTGGGGCCAACGTCCTGACTTTC.

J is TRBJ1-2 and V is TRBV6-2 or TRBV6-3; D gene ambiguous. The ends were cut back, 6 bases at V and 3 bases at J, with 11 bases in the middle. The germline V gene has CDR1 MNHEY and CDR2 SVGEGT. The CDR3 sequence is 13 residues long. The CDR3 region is CASRMNSDYGYTF. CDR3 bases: TGTGCCAGCAGAATGAATAGCGACTATGGCTACACCTTC.

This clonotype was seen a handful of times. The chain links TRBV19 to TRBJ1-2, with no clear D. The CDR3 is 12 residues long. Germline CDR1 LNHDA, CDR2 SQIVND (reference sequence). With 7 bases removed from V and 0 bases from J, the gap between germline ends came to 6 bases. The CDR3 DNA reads TGTGCCAGTACGCTCACTAACTATGGCTACACCTTC. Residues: CASTLTNYGYTF.

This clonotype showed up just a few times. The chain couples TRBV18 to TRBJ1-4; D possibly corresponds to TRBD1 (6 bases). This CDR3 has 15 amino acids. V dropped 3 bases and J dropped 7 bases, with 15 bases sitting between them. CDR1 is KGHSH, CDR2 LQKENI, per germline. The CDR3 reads CASSPSRDMIEKLFF. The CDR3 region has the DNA TGTGCCAGCTCACCGTCCCGGGACATGATTGAAAAACTGTTTTTT.

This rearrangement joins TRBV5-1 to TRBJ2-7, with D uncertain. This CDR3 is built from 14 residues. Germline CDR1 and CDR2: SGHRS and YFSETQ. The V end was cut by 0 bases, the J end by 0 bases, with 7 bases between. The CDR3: CASSLVTYSYEQYF. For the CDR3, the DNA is TGCGCCAGCAGCTTGGTTACATACTCCTACGAGCAGTACTTC.

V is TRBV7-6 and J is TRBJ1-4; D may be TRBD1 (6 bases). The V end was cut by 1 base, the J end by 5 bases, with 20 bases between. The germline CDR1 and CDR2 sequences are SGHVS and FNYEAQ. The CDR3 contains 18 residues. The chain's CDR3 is CASSLEGSLTGTNEKLFF. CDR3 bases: TGTGCCAGCAGCTTAGAGGGCTCCTTGACAGGAACGAATGAAAAACTGTTTTTT.

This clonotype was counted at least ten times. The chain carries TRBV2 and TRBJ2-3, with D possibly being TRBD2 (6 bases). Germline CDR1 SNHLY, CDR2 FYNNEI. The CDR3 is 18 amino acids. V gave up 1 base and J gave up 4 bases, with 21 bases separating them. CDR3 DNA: TGTGCCAGCAGTGAAGAAGGTACTGGACGGGAGTTTGCAGATACGCAGTATTTT. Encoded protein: CASSEEGTGREFADTQYF. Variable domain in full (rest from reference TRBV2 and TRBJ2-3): EPEVTQTPSHQVTQMGQEVILRCVPISNHLYFYWYRQILGQKVEFLVSFYNNEISEKSEIFDDQFSVERPDGSNFTLKIRSTKLEDSAMYFCASSEEGTGREFADTQYFGPGTRLTVL.

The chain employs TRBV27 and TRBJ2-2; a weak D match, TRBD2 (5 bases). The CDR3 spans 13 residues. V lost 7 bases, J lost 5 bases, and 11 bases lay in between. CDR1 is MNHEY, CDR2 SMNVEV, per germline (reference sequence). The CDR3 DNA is TGTGCCAGCACGACGGGAAAAACCGGGGAGCTGTTTTTT. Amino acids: CASTTGKTGELFF.

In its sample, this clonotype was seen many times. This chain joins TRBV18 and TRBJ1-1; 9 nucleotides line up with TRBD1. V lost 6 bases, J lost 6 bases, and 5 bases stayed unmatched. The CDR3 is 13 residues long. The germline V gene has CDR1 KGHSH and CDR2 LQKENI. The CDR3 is CASSGTGLAEAFF. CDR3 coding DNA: TGTGCCAGCTCGGGGACAGGGCTTGCTGAAGCTTTCTTT.

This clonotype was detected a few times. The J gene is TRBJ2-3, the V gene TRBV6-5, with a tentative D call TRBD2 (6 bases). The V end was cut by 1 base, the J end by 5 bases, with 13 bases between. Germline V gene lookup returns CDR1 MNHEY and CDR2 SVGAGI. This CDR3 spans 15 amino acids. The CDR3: CASSYFNGRGDTQYF. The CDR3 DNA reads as TGTGCCAGCAGTTACTTTAACGGGAGAGGAGATACGCAGTATTTT.

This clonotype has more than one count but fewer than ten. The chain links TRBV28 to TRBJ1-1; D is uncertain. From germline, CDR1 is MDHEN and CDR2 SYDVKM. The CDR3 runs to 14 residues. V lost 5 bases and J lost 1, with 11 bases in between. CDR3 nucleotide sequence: TGTGCCAGCAGTCCCCAGATAGGGAACACTGAAGCTTTCTTT. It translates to CASSPQIGNTEAFF.

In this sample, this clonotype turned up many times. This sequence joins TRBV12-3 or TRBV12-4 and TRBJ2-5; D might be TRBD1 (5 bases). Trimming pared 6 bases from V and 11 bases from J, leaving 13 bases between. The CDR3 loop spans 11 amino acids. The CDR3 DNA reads TGTGCCAGCAGCTCTGGGGCAGTACAGTACTTC. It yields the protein CASSSGAVQYF.

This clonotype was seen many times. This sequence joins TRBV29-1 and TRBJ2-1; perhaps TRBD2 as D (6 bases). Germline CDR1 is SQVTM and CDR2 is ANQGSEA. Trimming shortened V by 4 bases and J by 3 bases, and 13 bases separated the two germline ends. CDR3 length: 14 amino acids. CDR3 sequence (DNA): TGCAGCGTTGCCGGAGGGGACGTCTACAATGAGCAGTTCTTC. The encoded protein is CSVAGGDVYNEQFF.

The CDR3 region is CSVVRGGGEQYF. The CDR3 DNA sequence: TGCAGCGTTGTGCGGGGTGGGGGCGAGCAGTACTTC. The V call is TRBV29-1, the J call TRBJ2-7; possibly TRBD2 for D (6 bases). Germline V gene data show CDR1 as SQVTM and CDR2 as ANQGSEA. The CDR3 is 12 residues long. The ends were cut back, 4 bases at V and 6 bases at J, with 13 bases in the middle.

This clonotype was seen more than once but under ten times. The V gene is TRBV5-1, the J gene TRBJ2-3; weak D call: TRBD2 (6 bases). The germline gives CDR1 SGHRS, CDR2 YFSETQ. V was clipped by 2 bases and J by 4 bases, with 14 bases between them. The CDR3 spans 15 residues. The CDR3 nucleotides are TGCGCCAGCAGCTTTATGGGGCGCGGGGCAGATACGCAGTATTTT. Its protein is CASSFMGRGADTQYF.

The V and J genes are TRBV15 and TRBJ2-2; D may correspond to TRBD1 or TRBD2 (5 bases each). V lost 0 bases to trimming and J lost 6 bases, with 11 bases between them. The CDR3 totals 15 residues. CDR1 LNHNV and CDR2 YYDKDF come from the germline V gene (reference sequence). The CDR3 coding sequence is TGTGCCACCAGCAGAGAGATGGGACCGGCCGGGGAGCTGTTTTTT. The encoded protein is CATSREMGPAGELFF.